This passage covers 18 T cell receptor beta chains from one sample sequenced in a study of blood T cell repertoires in COVID-19. The assay was immunoSEQ multiplex PCR, and TCRdb's table has in-frame clones only and misses some. The sample records roughly 57,000 clones, approximately 80% being singletons. Sequenced input: peripheral blood. All receptors derive from a man in his 70s with active or convalescent COVID-19.

The chain uses TRBV10-3 and TRBJ1-2; 10 positions match TRBD1. V trimming: 3 bases; J trimming: 7 bases; junction bases outside the gene matches: 11. This CDR3 has 16 residues. The germline CDR1 and CDR2 sequences are ENHRY and SYGVKD. The CDR3 protein is CAISETETRDRGGYTF. The CDR3 nucleotides are TGTGCCATCAGTGAAACTGAAACCCGGGACAGGGGTGGCTACACCTTC.

The rearrangement joins TRBV3-1 (or the pseudogene TRBV3-2) to TRBJ1-4, with TRBD1 identical over 9 bases. From germline, CDR1 is LGHDT and CDR2 YNNKEL (reference sequence). CDR3 size: 15 residues. V lost 2 bases and J lost 4; bases outside the gene matches: 2. CDR3 residues: CASSQSGQGNEKLFF. The CDR3 DNA sequence: TGTGCCAGCAGCCAATCGGGACAGGGTAATGAAAAACTGTTTTTT.

The chain employs TRBV5-1 and TRBJ2-1; 11 bases agree with TRBD2. The germline CDR1 and CDR2 sequences are SGHRS and YFSETQ. The CDR3 extends over 15 amino acids. J gave up 8 bases and V 4 bases, and 8 bases lay outside the gene matches. The CDR3 reads CASSRLAGSFHEQFF. CDR3 nucleotide sequence: TGCGCCAGCAGCCGACTAGCGGGGAGTTTCCATGAGCAGTTCTTC.

The chain combines TRBV7-9 with TRBJ1-3; TRBD1 aligns across 7 bases. V lost 3 bases to trimming and J lost 0 bases; unmatched junction nucleotides: 5. The CDR3 runs to 16 residues. CDR1 is SEHNR and CDR2 is FQNEAQ in the germline V gene (reference sequence). CDR3 sequence (DNA): TGTGCCAGCAGCTTGGGACAGCCGAACTCTGGAAACACCATATATTTT. Protein: CASSLGQPNSGNTIYF.

This clone was counted between two and nine times. This chain uses TRBV6-5 with TRBJ1-5, with 7 positions matching TRBD1. Unmatched junction bases numbered 9, after V lost 8 bases and J lost 2 bases. The CDR3 consists of 15 residues. The germline gives CDR1 MNHEY, CDR2 SVGAGI. In nucleotides, the CDR3 is TGTGCCAGCTTATTCCGTGACAGGGGCAATCAGCCCCAGCATTTT. Translation: CASLFRDRGNQPQHF.

The chain recombines TRBV18 with TRBJ2-2, with a tentative D call TRBD2 (6 bases). CDR1 is KGHSH, CDR2 LQKENI, per germline. The length of the CDR3 is 21 residues. The V and J ends lost 2 bases and 0 bases respectively, with 25 bases between them. CDR3 sequence: CASSPSSVLRDFRANTGELFF. In nucleotides, the CDR3 is TGTGCCAGCTCACCATCTTCCGTTCTCCGGGACTTCCGCGCGAACACCGGGGAGCTGTTTTTT.

The V gene is TRBV5-1, the J gene TRBJ1-4, with a tentative D call TRBD1 (5 bases). Germline CDR1 SGHRS, CDR2 YFSETQ. This CDR3 is 16 amino acids long. V lost 3 bases and J 0 bases, leaving 12 bases between the germline ends. The CDR3 bases are TGCGCCAGCAGCTCGGGGGACGGAACAACTAATGAAAAACTGTTTTTT. Translating it yields CASSSGDGTTNEKLFF.

The rearrangement joins TRBV19 to TRBJ1-2; 7 bases match TRBD1. V trimming: 3 bases; J trimming: 0 bases; junction bases outside the gene matches: 7. CDR1 LNHDA and CDR2 SQIVND come from the germline V gene (reference sequence). The CDR3 contains 16 residues. Here the CDR3 DNA reads TGTGCCAGTAGTATGATCACCGGGACAGCTAACTATGGCTACACCTTC. It codes for CASSMITGTANYGYTF.

V gene TRBV20-1 combines with J gene TRBJ1-3; the match to TRBD1 covers 12 bases. This CDR3 region has 17 residues. V gave up 3 bases and J gave up 4 bases; unmatched junction bases: 10. Germline-derived CDR1 and CDR2 are DFQATT and SNEGSKA (reference sequence). CDR3 residues: CSASGTGGALRGNTIYF. The DNA of the CDR3 is TGCAGTGCTAGTGGGACAGGGGGCGCCCTAAGGGGAAACACCATATATTTT.

The chain is built from TRBV9 and TRBJ1-2, with a possible D match to TRBD1 (5 bases). The germline CDR1 and CDR2 sequences are SGDLS and YYNGEE. The CDR3 has 15 amino acids. Trimming removed 0 bases from V and 4 bases from J, with 13 bases in between. CDR3 in DNA: TGTGCCAGCAGCGTAGTGCCAGGGAGGGGCTATGGCTACACCTTC. Protein sequence: CASSVVPGRGYGYTF.

The chain uses TRBV9 and TRBJ2-1, with TRBD2 as a possible D gene (6 bases). Per germline, CDR1 SGDLS and CDR2 YYNGEE. Between the trimmed V and J ends, which lost 5 bases and 6 bases, there was a span of 15 bases. This CDR3 is 14 amino acids long. The CDR3 coding sequence is TGTGCCAGCAGTTCCCGGGACTTAGGCAATGAGCAGTTCTTC. It yields the protein CASSSRDLGNEQFF.

The chain carries TRBV10-3 and TRBJ1-2; the D is unclear. CDR3 length: 14 residues. V lost 2 bases, J lost 5 bases, and 12 bases lay in between. From germline, CDR1 is ENHRY and CDR2 SYGVKD. DNA for the CDR3: TGTGCCATCAGTGAGGTCTCCCGAGGGTATGGCTACACCTTC. It codes for CAISEVSRGYGYTF.

This chain links TRBV27 with TRBJ1-4; D is perhaps TRBD1 (5 bases). CDR1 and CDR2 from the germline V gene are MNHEY and SMNVEV (reference sequence). CDR3 length: 15 amino acids. Trimming took 4 bases from V and 3 from J, leaving 12 bases between them. The CDR3, as DNA: TGTGCCAGCAGTTCCCGACAGTTTTCTAATGAAAAACTGTTTTTT. Its translation: CASSSRQFSNEKLFF.

The gene calls are TRBV14 and TRBJ1-4, with D possibly TRBD1 on 5 matching bases. V was trimmed by 5 bases and J by 7 bases, leaving 11 bases between them. Germline CDR1 SGHDN, CDR2 FVKESK. The CDR3 consists of 13 residues. The CDR3 coding sequence is TGTGCCAGCAGCAGGCTCCAGGGTGAAAAACTGTTTTTT. It specifies CASSRLQGEKLFF.

V usage is TRBV19 and J usage is TRBJ1-1, with D possibly TRBD1 on 5 matching bases. Germline values: CDR1 LNHDA, CDR2 SQIVND (reference sequence). This CDR3 has 16 residues. Trimming stripped 5 bases from V and 3 bases from J, with 19 bases between. CDR3 DNA: TGTGCCAGTAGTGTAACTTTTGGGGGAGGGTACACTGAAGCTTTCTTT. This codes for CASSVTFGGGYTEAFF.

The chain combines TRBV7-2 with TRBJ1-5, with D possibly being TRBD1 (5 bases). The CDR3 is 15 amino acids. V gave up 5 bases and J gave up 5 bases, with 16 bases separating them. Germline CDR1 and CDR2: SGHTA and FQGNSA. The CDR3, as DNA: TGTGCCAGCAGCGGGGAAGACAGAGCTGATCAGCCCCAGCATTTT. It specifies CASSGEDRADQPQHF.

The rearrangement joins TRBV5-1 to TRBJ2-3, with TRBD2 matching over 12 bases. The CDR3 runs to 16 residues. After removal of 5 bases from V and 1 base from J, the junction contained 5 bases not matched to a gene. Germline CDR1 and CDR2: SGHRS and YFSETQ. The CDR3 DNA sequence: TGCGCCAGCAGAGGACTAGCGGGATCCGGCACAGATACGCAGTATTTT. Encoded protein: CASRGLAGSGTDTQYF.

The chain links TRBV11-2 to TRBJ2-7; 7 bases line up with TRBD1. The germline V gene encodes CDR1 SGHAT and CDR2 FQNNGV. V gave up 5 bases and J gave up 5 bases; unmatched junction bases: 6. CDR3 length: 13 amino acids. The CDR3 region has the DNA TGTGCCAGCAGCCCCACGACAGGGAACGAGCAGTACTTC. Encoded protein: CASSPTTGNEQYF.